One sample yielded the 20 T cell receptor beta chains listed below, sequenced in a study of control samples from healthy donors and cancer patients. Data came from immunoSEQ multiplex PCR; TCRdb stores just in-frame clones and leaves some out. The data contain fewer than 500,000 clones, about 93% of them singletons. Sequenced input: PBMCs. All receptors derive from a man aged 35-49 years with head and neck cancer.

The chain joins TRBV4-3 to TRBJ2-2; D is uncertain. Trimming left V 5 bases short and J 4 bases short, with 11 bases between. The germline CDR1 and CDR2 sequences are LGHNA and YSLEER. The CDR3 length is 14 residues. This chain's CDR3 is CASSSNSGTGELFF. In DNA, the CDR3 is TGCGCCAGCAGCTCCAACTCTGGCACCGGGGAGCTGTTTTTT.

The genes are TRBV28 and TRBJ1-1; no reliable D call. This CDR3 is 12 amino acids long. Trimming removed 4 bases at V and 7 bases at J, with 10 bases between. Germline V gene sequence: CDR1 MDHEN, CDR2 SYDVKM. The CDR3 DNA reads TGTGCCAGCAGTTCCTTGGGCCTTGAAGCTTTCTTT. This gives the protein CASSSLGLEAFF.

This chain connects TRBV7-8 to TRBJ2-1, with D hard to call. Germline V gene data show CDR1 as SGHVS and CDR2 as FQNEAQ. Trimming pared 2 bases from V and 7 bases from J, leaving 6 bases between. The CDR3 is made up of 12 amino acids. The CDR3 region is CASSLSSNEQFF. DNA for the CDR3: TGTGCCAGCAGCTTATCTTCAAATGAGCAGTTCTTC.

On this clone: Additional DNA sequences in this sample encode the identical CDR3. The gene calls are TRBV6-5 and TRBJ2-7; a possible D gene is TRBD1 (6 bases). Germline lookup yields CDR1 MNHEY and CDR2 SVGAGI. Trimming took 7 bases from V and 6 from J, leaving 13 bases between them. This CDR3 contains 12 residues. The CDR3 DNA follows: TGTGCCAGCACCCAGGGGAAGGGCGAGCAGTACTTC. This encodes CASTQGKGEQYF.

The V gene is TRBV28, the J gene TRBJ2-7; possibly TRBD2 for D (6 bases). This CDR3 has 14 residues. From germline, CDR1 is MDHEN and CDR2 SYDVKM. V was pared by 3 bases and J by 9 bases, with 18 bases between. In nucleotides, the CDR3 is TGTGCCAGCAGTTTGGTTAAGGGAGGTGGCAGGCAGTACTTC. It codes for CASSLVKGGGRQYF.

This sequence joins TRBV7-2 and TRBJ2-2; no clear D gene. Per germline, CDR1 SGHTA and CDR2 FQGNSA. The germline V and J ends were trimmed by 2 bases and 6 bases, with 7 bases remaining between them. CDR3 length: 13 amino acids. CDR3 sequence: CASSLNPAGELFF. Written as DNA, the CDR3 is TGTGCCAGCAGCTTAAATCCCGCCGGGGAGCTGTTTTTT.

A note on this clone: Mismatch with germline at one junction end may stem from a read error. V gene TRBV30 combines with J gene TRBJ2-7, with unresolved D. Germline V CDR1 and CDR2: GTSNPN, SVGIG (reference sequence). The CDR3 is 15 amino acids. The CDR3 here is CAWDTRSLVSHEQYF. The CDR3 bases are TGTGCCTGGGACACGAGGTCTCTAGTCTCCCACGAGCAGTACTTC. The full variable domain, with the rest looked up from reference TRBV30 and TRBJ2-7, is SQTIHQWPATLVQPVGSPLSLECTVEGTSNPNLYWYRQAAGRGLQLLFYSVGIGQISSEVPQNLSASRPQDRQFILSSKKLLLSDSGFYLCAWDTRSLVSHEQYFGPGTRLTVT.

CDR3 in amino acids: CASSPNPGEPLHF. The CDR3 DNA is TGTGCCAGCAGCCCTAACCCGGGGGAACCCCTCCACTTT. The chain has TRBV7-2 and TRBJ1-6; D possibly corresponds to TRBD1 (5 bases). CDR1 is SGHTA, CDR2 FQGNSA, per germline. This CDR3 has 13 residues. Trimming stripped 5 bases from V and 12 bases from J, with 14 bases between. Combining the CDR3 with reference TRBV7-2 and TRBJ1-6 gives the whole variable domain GAGVSQSPSNKVTEKGKDVELRCDPISGHTALYWYRQSLGQGLEFLIYFQGNSAPDKSGLPSDRFSAERTGGSVSTLTIQRTQQEDSAVYLCASSPNPGEPLHFGNGTRLTVT.

The rearrangement links TRBV24-1 to TRBJ2-3; 11 nucleotides align to TRBD2. J was trimmed by 8 bases and V by 4 bases; bases with no gene match: 10. The germline V gene has CDR1 KGHDR and CDR2 SFDVKD. CDR3 size: 16 residues. CDR3 sequence: CATSDAGLAGKTTQYF. CDR3 bases: TGTGCCACCAGTGACGCCGGACTAGCGGGTAAAACTACGCAGTATTTT.

This chain uses TRBV2 with TRBJ2-6; D is undetermined. The ends were cut back, 4 bases at V and 1 base at J, with 8 bases in the middle. The CDR3 is 15 residues long. Looked up from germline, CDR1 is SNHLY and CDR2 is FYNNEI. CDR3 protein: CASSGVRSGANVLTF. CDR3 coding DNA: TGTGCCAGCAGTGGAGTAAGGTCTGGGGCCAACGTCCTGACTTTC.

As to this clone: Other DNA sequences from this sample encode an identical CDR3 as well. This rearrangement joins TRBV28 to TRBJ1-1; D uncertain. Trimming took 5 bases from V and 1 from J, leaving 5 bases between them. The CDR3 is made up of 12 amino acids. Germline assignment: CDR1 MDHEN and CDR2 SYDVKM. DNA for the CDR3: TGTGCCAGCAGTCTTGGGAACACTGAAGCTTTCTTT. This sequence encodes CASSLGNTEAFF.

Concerning this clone: In the same sample, other DNA sequences code for this CDR3. The chain joins TRBV4-3 to TRBJ2-6; no reliable D call. V lost 1 base and J lost 4, with 5 bases in between. The CDR3 loop spans 14 amino acids. Germline assignment: CDR1 LGHNA and CDR2 YSLEER. DNA for the CDR3: TGCGCCAGCAGCCAAGGGGTAGGGGCCAACGTCCTGACTTTC. Translated: CASSQGVGANVLTF.

The gene calls are TRBV27 and TRBJ2-2; D call uncertain. CDR1 MNHEY and CDR2 SMNVEV come from the germline V gene (reference sequence). This CDR3 has 14 amino acids. Trimming pared 6 bases from V and 0 bases from J, leaving 8 bases between. The CDR3 DNA reads TGTGCCAGCAGACCTACTACGAACACCGGGGAGCTGTTTTTT. Translation gives CASRPTTNTGELFF.

The chain is built from TRBV5-1 and TRBJ2-7; 9 bases agree with TRBD2. Germline V gene sequence: CDR1 SGHRS, CDR2 YFSETQ. Germline trimming cut 7 bases from V and 2 bases from J; bases unmatched to any gene: 16. The CDR3 sequence is 17 residues long. In nucleotides, the CDR3 is TGCGCCAGCGGCAATTCGTTCGGGACTAGCCGTACCTACGAGCAGTACTTC. Translating it yields CASGNSFGTSRTYEQYF.

The V and J genes are TRBV4-3 and TRBJ2-3; possibly TRBD1 for D (7 bases). The length of the CDR3 is 16 residues. Trimming removed 2 bases from V and 0 bases from J, with 12 bases in between. Germline assignment: CDR1 LGHNA and CDR2 YSLEER. Here the CDR3 reads CASSQLAGGSTDTQYF. The CDR3, as DNA: TGCGCCAGCAGCCAATTGGCAGGGGGGAGCACAGATACGCAGTATTTT.

This clone was observed a few times. The V call is TRBV5-1, the J call TRBJ1-5; D is perhaps TRBD1 (5 bases). V lost 0 bases to trimming and J lost 6 bases, with 13 bases between them. The CDR3 is 15 amino acids. Per the germline V gene, CDR1 is SGHRS and CDR2 is YFSETQ. CDR3 DNA sequence: TGCGCCAGCAGCTTGGATCAGGGATCGGGTCAGCCCCAGCATTTT. This encodes CASSLDQGSGQPQHF.

The chain links TRBV6-5 to TRBJ2-7, with TRBD2 as a possible D gene (5 bases). The germline V and J ends were trimmed by 1 base and 6 bases, with 13 bases remaining between them. Germline loops: CDR1 MNHEY, CDR2 SVGAGI. There are 14 residues in the CDR3. The CDR3: CASSYCAGECEQYF. Here the CDR3 DNA reads TGTGCCAGCAGTTACTGCGCGGGCGAGTGCGAGCAGTACTTC.

In its sample, this clone was seen once. The rearrangement uses TRBV30 and TRBJ1-3, with D possibly being TRBD1 (5 bases). The CDR3 loop spans 17 amino acids. Trimming shortened V by 0 bases and J by 1 base, and 16 bases separated the two germline ends. CDR1 and CDR2 (germline): GTSNPN, SVGIG (reference sequence). The CDR3, as DNA: TGTGCCTGGAGTGTAGGGGTATCGGGGACGTCTGGAAACACCATATATTTT. It specifies CAWSVGVSGTSGNTIYF.

A single count supports this clone. The genes are TRBV19 and TRBJ1-2; D gene ambiguous. In germline, CDR1 is LNHDA, CDR2 SQIVND (reference sequence). The V end was cut by 7 bases, the J end by 7 bases, with 22 bases between. This CDR3 has 15 amino acids. In DNA form, the CDR3 reads TGTGCCAGTACCCCGTATTCTGGCCAAAACGGTGGCTACACCTTC. Protein product: CASTPYSGQNGGYTF.

This sequence joins TRBV9 and TRBJ2-5, with TRBD1 as a possible D gene (6 bases). CDR3 length: 13 amino acids. Germline assignment: CDR1 SGDLS and CDR2 YYNGEE. The ends were cut back, 4 bases at V and 5 bases at J, with 12 bases in the middle. DNA for the CDR3: TGTGCCAGCAGCCCCCAGGGGCGGGAGACCCAGTACTTC. Translating it yields CASSPQGRETQYF. Combining the CDR3 with reference TRBV9 and TRBJ2-5 gives the whole variable domain DSGVTQTPKHLITATGQRVTLRCSPRSGDLSVYWYQQSLDQGLQFLIQYYNGEERAKGNILERFSAQQFPDLHSELNLSSLELGDSALYFCASSPQGRETQYFGPGTRLLVL.